Described below is a single T cell receptor beta chain sequence and its context. Its specificity is unknown. A much bigger clone sits one base away, suggesting this may be a read error. Unique molecular identifiers tagged the TCR beta cDNA libraries. The yield from roughly 1 to 10 million T cells was approximately 500,000 cDNA molecules in total. TCRdb redid the calling of the PCR reads with MiXCR, one entry per CDR3 protein. Of a few hundred thousand distinct CDR3 sequences in the sample, around 37% were seen once. These data are taken from a study of post-analysis software for immune sequencing data. Study summary: Clinical courses comprised relapsing-remitting, secondary progressive and progressive-relapsing multiple sclerosis. Overall study results and limits: Patients carried roughly 5 TRBV segments more frequently than controls did, and TRBV5-6, TRBV5-1 and TRBV20-1 were among them.

This CDR3 comprises 15 residues. The V and J ends lost 0 bases and 8 bases respectively, with 14 bases between them. Germline V gene lookup returns CDR1 MNHEY and CDR2 SVGAGI. This TCR derives from a girl aged 5-17 years with multiple sclerosis. Sequenced material: blood. The chain is built from TRBV6-5 and TRBJ2-1; perhaps TRBD2 as D (6 bases). CDR3 sequence reads: CASSYSGGPGDEQFF. The CDR3 DNA is TGTGCCAGCAGTTACTCGGGCGGGCCGGGGGATGAGCAGTTCTTC.